The 18 T cell receptor beta chains below all came from one sample that was sequenced in a study of T cells in Graves' hyperthyroidism and ophthalmopathy. Regions amplified from RNA transcripts were the TCR beta CDR3 regions. In the first-round RT-PCR of the TCR CDR3, the HTBI primer set was used. TCRdb recomputed calls from the multiplex PCR reads with MiXCR, one row per CDR3 protein. The profile shows approximately 740,000 distinct CDR3 sequences, about 14% of them singletons. The sample consisted of blood. The receptors originated from a young woman with Graves' hyperthyroidism.

This clonotype was counted at least ten times. This chain links TRBV6-5 with TRBJ2-7; 8 nucleotides line up with TRBD1. V trimming: 2 bases; J trimming: 2 bases; junction bases outside the gene matches: 5. The CDR3 runs to 15 residues. The germline CDR1 and CDR2 sequences are MNHEY and SVGAGI. For the CDR3, the DNA is TGTGCCAGCAGTTACCTCCGGACAGGGACCTACGAGCAGTACTTC. It translates to CASSYLRTGTYEQYF.

In regard to this clonotype: Since a much larger clone is just one base distant, this may be a read error. V is TRBV13 and J is TRBJ1-4; tentatively, D is TRBD1 (6 bases). Germline V CDR1 and CDR2: PRHDT, FYEKMQ (reference sequence). This CDR3 has 14 amino acids. CDR3: CASSLRGPNEKLSF. DNA of the CDR3: TGTGCCAGCAGCTTACGGGGGCCTAATGAAAAACTGTCTTTT.

This clonotype was seen a few times. The rearrangement uses TRBV2 and TRBJ2-7; D not certain. Looked up from germline, CDR1 is SNHLY and CDR2 is FYNNEI. The CDR3 has 15 amino acids. V gave up 6 bases and J gave up 1 base, with 16 bases separating them. This CDR3 is CASSVDGKTSYEQYF. The CDR3 coding sequence is TGTGCCAGCAGCGTGGACGGAAAGACGTCCTACGAGCAGTACTTC.

In its sample, this clonotype was seen many times. The chain carries TRBV30 and TRBJ1-1; D gene unclear. The CDR3 spans 12 residues. Trimming stripped 5 bases from V and 7 bases from J, with 14 bases between. Germline loops: CDR1 GTSNPN, CDR2 SVGIG (reference sequence). CDR3 region: CAWWALWGEAFF. The CDR3 region has the DNA TGTGCCTGGTGGGCCCTATGGGGTGAAGCTTTCTTT.

This clonotype has at least ten counts. The V and J genes are TRBV30 and TRBJ2-7, with 8 bases lining up with TRBD1. This CDR3 has 13 amino acids. The germline V gene has CDR1 GTSNPN and CDR2 SVGIG (reference sequence). The V gene end was trimmed by 3 bases and the J gene end by 3 bases; junction bases not matched to a gene: 4. CDR3 amino acids: CAWRGTGLYEQYF. The CDR3 bases are TGTGCCTGGAGAGGGACAGGACTCTACGAGCAGTACTTC.

Many counts were recorded for this clonotype. The chain combines TRBV7-8 with TRBJ2-7, with D perhaps being TRBD1 or TRBD2 (6 bases each). Trimming removed 0 bases from V and 6 bases from J, with 15 bases in between. In germline, CDR1 is SGHVS, CDR2 FQNEAQ. This CDR3 spans 15 amino acids. The CDR3 DNA follows: TGTGCCAGCAGCTTAGCAGGTTTCCCGGGGGCCGAGCAGTACTTC. Its translation: CASSLAGFPGAEQYF.

Ten or more counts support this clonotype. This chain links TRBV30 with TRBJ2-1; no definite D call. Germline V gives CDR1 GTSNPN, CDR2 SVGIG (reference sequence). The CDR3 runs to 12 residues. V was shortened by 2 bases and J by 5 bases, with 7 bases between the two germline ends. In DNA form, the CDR3 reads TGTGCCTGGAGTACTACTCACAATGAGCAGTTCTTC. Translated: CAWSTTHNEQFF.

This clonotype has just a few counts. The rearrangement uses TRBV20-1 and TRBJ2-2; D might be TRBD1 or TRBD2, each matching 7 bases. The CDR3 length is 15 residues. CDR1 is DFQATT, CDR2 SNEGSKA, per germline (reference sequence). Trimming cost V 4 bases and J 3 bases, with 15 bases left between them. The CDR3 region has the DNA TGCAGTGCTACGAGCGGGACAGTTGACACCGGGGAGCTGTTTTTT. This codes for CSATSGTVDTGELFF.

A few counts support this clonotype. The chain combines TRBV27 with TRBJ2-7, with D possibly called TRBD1 or TRBD2 (7 bases each). The CDR3 spans 18 residues. The germline CDR1 and CDR2 sequences are MNHEY and SMNVEV (reference sequence). Trimming took off 5 bases at V and 4 bases at J, with 27 bases between the two ends. CDR3 sequence: CASSKWSLGGSRGYEQYF. CDR3 sequence (DNA): TGTGCCAGCAGTAAATGGTCTTTAGGCGGGAGCAGGGGGTACGAGCAGTACTTC.

This clonotype was counted ten times or more. The rearrangement uses TRBV20-1 and TRBJ2-7; weak D call: TRBD2 (6 bases). Germline lookup yields CDR1 DFQATT and CDR2 SNEGSKA (reference sequence). The CDR3 runs 14 residues. Trimming shortened V by 7 bases and J by 0 bases, and 16 bases separated the two germline ends. In DNA, the CDR3 is TGCAGTGGGGTTAGCGGCTCCAGCTCCTACGAGCAGTACTTC. Encoded protein: CSGVSGSSSYEQYF.

This clonotype was seen repeatedly, ten times or more. This chain links TRBV29-1 with TRBJ2-6; D not certain. The CDR3 has 15 amino acids. The germline CDR1 and CDR2 sequences are SQVTM and ANQGSEA. Between the trimmed V and J ends, which lost 4 bases and 4 bases, there was a span of 14 bases. The CDR3 protein is CSVVESPAGANVLTF. The CDR3 coding sequence is TGCAGCGTTGTAGAGAGCCCGGCGGGGGCCAACGTCCTGACTTTC.

This clonotype has a handful of counts. The rearrangement links TRBV11-2 to TRBJ2-7; no clear D gene. V lost 6 bases to trimming and J lost 0 bases, with 12 bases between them. Germline V gives CDR1 SGHAT, CDR2 FQNNGV. This CDR3 comprises 14 residues. The CDR3 DNA reads TGTGCCAGCAGGTGGGATCAGAGCTCCTACGAGCAGTACTTC. Translating it yields CASRWDQSSYEQYF.

As regards this clonotype: This clone may be a read error of a much larger clone one base away. This rearrangement joins TRBV18 to TRBJ2-7, with D tentatively TRBD1 or TRBD2 (5 bases each). V was trimmed by 4 bases and J by 5 bases, leaving 18 bases between them. Germline assignment: CDR1 KGHSH and CDR2 LQKENI. This CDR3 is 15 amino acids long. The DNA of the CDR3 is TGTGCCAGCTCACATTCAAGGGACGGTTCCCACGAGCAGTACTTC. Translation gives CASSHSRDGSHEQYF.

The rearrangement links TRBV15 to TRBJ1-5, with no clear D. CDR3 length: 12 amino acids. CDR1 and CDR2 from the germline V gene are LNHNV and YYDKDF (reference sequence). V was shortened by 0 bases and J by 9 bases, with 6 bases between the two germline ends. CDR3 residues: CATSRDEGPQHF. DNA for the CDR3: TGTGCCACCAGCAGAGATGAAGGGCCCCAGCATTTT.

There are a few counts of this clonotype. The V and J genes are TRBV7-9 and TRBJ2-1, with a weak D call TRBD2 (6 bases). Germline-derived CDR1 and CDR2 are SEHNR and FQNEAQ (reference sequence). V lost 5 bases and J 9 bases, leaving 20 bases between the germline ends. The CDR3 sequence is 15 residues long. As DNA, the CDR3 is TGTGCCAGCAGCGGTCCGGGACTGGTGGCCAGTGAGCAGTTCTTC. Amino acids: CASSGPGLVASEQFF.

This chain links TRBV12-3 or TRBV12-4 with TRBJ2-7; D remains unclear. This CDR3 has 13 amino acids. The V and J ends lost 3 bases and 3 bases respectively, with 9 bases between them. The CDR3 is CASSFGQHYEQYF. CDR3 in DNA: TGTGCCAGCAGTTTCGGCCAGCACTACGAGCAGTACTTC.

This clonotype showed up many times. The V and J genes are TRBV18 and TRBJ2-1; D unresolved. CDR1 is KGHSH, CDR2 LQKENI, per germline. V was shortened by 3 bases and J by 5 bases, with 14 bases between the two germline ends. This CDR3 contains 15 residues. In DNA, the CDR3 is TGTGCCAGCTCACCTCTTCTGACGGTGGACAATGAGCAGTTCTTC. It specifies CASSPLLTVDNEQFF.

This clonotype occurred many times. The rearrangement uses TRBV20-1 and TRBJ2-1; the match to TRBD2 covers 14 bases. Germline loops: CDR1 DFQATT, CDR2 SNEGSKA (reference sequence). This CDR3 spans 18 amino acids. Unmatched junction bases numbered 7, after V lost 0 bases and J lost 3 bases. This CDR3 is CSARDIRGLAGVYNEQFF. In nucleotides, the CDR3 is TGCAGTGCTAGAGATATCCGGGGACTAGCGGGGGTCTACAATGAGCAGTTCTTC.